These 27 T cell receptor beta chains share one sample of origin, sequenced in a study of regulatory T cells in long-lasting Graves disease. For TCR beta, libraries came from iRepertoire HTBI primers and Arm-PCR of CDR3 regions. One entry per CDR3 protein, called by TCRdb with MiXCR from the multiplex PCR reads. The sample lists around 450,000 distinct CDR3 sequences; about 15% were seen once. Time point given: newly diagnosed GD, antithyroid drugs for less than 3 months. TCR sequences were obtained from RNA taken from PBMCs. These records were also assigned to another study, of T cells in Graves' hyperthyroidism and ophthalmopathy.

The sample in question was peripheral blood mononuclear cells (PBMCs), obtained at new diagnosis, from a patient treated with antithyroid drugs. These receptors all come from a woman aged 25 to 39 with Graves disease.

Comments on this clonotype: A far larger clone is only one base removed, so a read error is likely. The chain couples TRBV11-2 to TRBJ2-7; D perhaps matches TRBD2 (5 bases). Germline V gene lookup returns CDR1 SGHAT and CDR2 FQNNGV. The CDR3 length is 12 residues. V was shortened by 3 bases and J by 2 bases, with 5 bases between the two germline ends. DNA for the CDR3: TGTGCCAGCAGCTTCGGGGCCTACGAGCAGTACTTC. This sequence encodes CASSFGAYEQYF. Looking up the rest from reference TRBV11-2 and TRBJ2-7 gives the full variable domain: EAGVAQSPRYKIIEKRQSVAFWCNPISGHATLYWYQQILGQGPKLLIQFQNNGVVDDSQLPKDRFSAERLKGVDSTLKIQPAKLEDSAVYLCASSFGAYEQYFGPGTRLTVT.

This clonotype appeared many times. V is TRBV2 and J is TRBJ1-5; no firm D call. CDR3 length: 14 residues. Germline V gene sequence: CDR1 SNHLY, CDR2 FYNNEI. V was pared by 1 base and J by 1 base, with 5 bases between. The CDR3 DNA reads TGTGCCAGCAGTGAAGGCCCCAGCAATCAGCCCCAGCATTTT. Its protein product is CASSEGPSNQPQHF.

This clonotype has ten or more counts. V gene TRBV7-9 combines with J gene TRBJ1-2; tentatively, D is TRBD1 (5 bases). This CDR3 comprises 13 residues. Trimming removed 1 base from V and 6 bases from J, with 9 bases in between. In germline, CDR1 is SEHNR, CDR2 FQNEAQ (reference sequence). CDR3 protein: CASSLVGGDGYTF. CDR3 DNA sequence: TGTGCCAGCAGCTTAGTCGGGGGGGATGGCTACACCTTC.

This clonotype was counted only a few times. This chain links TRBV10-3 with TRBJ2-5; 10 nucleotides line up with TRBD2. V was pared by 7 bases and J by 1 base, with 6 bases of the junction left unmatched. Germline V gene data show CDR1 as ENHRY and CDR2 as SYGVKD. This CDR3 spans 15 amino acids. The CDR3 loop is CAINSLAGSQETQYF. Here the CDR3 DNA reads TGTGCCATCAACTCACTAGCGGGGAGCCAAGAGACCCAGTACTTC.

CDR3 bases: TGTGCCAGCTCACGGGAGGAAGGTCAGCCCCAGCATTTT. It translates to CASSREEGQPQHF. The chain couples TRBV18 to TRBJ1-5; D ambiguous. V lost 4 bases and J lost 6, with 10 bases in between. The CDR3 runs 13 residues. CDR1 is KGHSH, CDR2 LQKENI, per germline.

There are many counts of this clonotype. The rearrangement links TRBV18 to TRBJ2-1; 7 positions agree with TRBD1. V lost 3 bases, J lost 5 bases, and 7 bases stayed unmatched. CDR3 length: 15 amino acids. Germline V lookup: CDR1 KGHSH, CDR2 LQKENI. The CDR3 is CASSPDRVADNEQFF. The CDR3 bases are TGTGCCAGCTCACCCGACAGGGTCGCAGACAATGAGCAGTTCTTC.

Many counts were recorded for this clonotype. The chain combines TRBV7-3 with TRBJ2-1; 7 bases agree with TRBD2. The CDR3 has 15 amino acids. The V segment lost 1 base and the J segment 4 bases; nucleotides outside the gene matches: 4. The V gene's germline CDR1 is SGHTA and CDR2 FQGTGA. CDR3 sequence: CASSLMAGEYNEQFF. DNA of the CDR3: TGTGCCAGCAGCTTAATGGCGGGAGAGTACAATGAGCAGTTCTTC.

This clonotype was counted a few times. The chain carries TRBV24-1 and TRBJ2-1; 7 bases map to TRBD2. Per the germline V gene, CDR1 is KGHDR and CDR2 is SFDVKD. The CDR3 extends over 16 amino acids. V gave up 4 bases and J gave up 9 bases; unmatched junction bases: 14. As DNA, the CDR3 is TGTGCCACCAGTGAGAAGGGACTACCCTCTGGGGGTGAGCAGTTCTTC. Translated: CATSEKGLPSGGEQFF.

The genes are TRBV3-1 and TRBJ2-1; D call uncertain. The germline CDR1 and CDR2 sequences are LGHDT and YNNKEL (reference sequence). The CDR3 consists of 11 residues. As DNA, the CDR3 is TGTACCACCACCAGGAACGATGAGCAGTTCTTC. It encodes CTTTRNDEQFF.

The V and J genes are TRBV7-9 and TRBJ2-3; 12 bases match TRBD2. From germline, CDR1 is SEHNR and CDR2 FQNEAQ (reference sequence). The ends lost 1 base at V and 4 bases at J; junction bases unmatched: 3. This CDR3 has 16 amino acids. CDR3: CASSLGTSGIADTQYF. CDR3 sequence (DNA): TGTGCCAGCAGCTTAGGGACTAGCGGGATTGCAGATACGCAGTATTTT.

This clonotype has ten or more counts. The gene calls are TRBV3-1 and TRBJ2-1, with 14 bases identical to TRBD2. Germline CDR1 LGHDT, CDR2 YNNKEL (reference sequence). The CDR3 consists of 18 residues. V dropped 1 base and J dropped 8; count of bases not matched to a gene: 10. CDR3 in DNA: TGTGCCAGCAGCCAAGTCCGACTAGCGGGAGGGCCTAGGGATGAGCAGTTCTTC. This translates into CASSQVRLAGGPRDEQFF.

This clonotype was picked up a small number of times. The V call is TRBV7-6, the J call TRBJ2-5; TRBD1 agrees at 7 bases. The CDR3 sequence is 16 residues long. CDR1 is SGHVS, CDR2 FNYEAQ, per germline. The V gene end was trimmed by 1 base and the J gene end by 2 bases; junction bases not matched to a gene: 7. The DNA of the CDR3 is TGTGCCAGCAGCTTAGAGCCGACAGGGCCACAAGAGACCCAGTACTTC. It yields the protein CASSLEPTGPQETQYF. The variable domain in full, completed from reference TRBV7-6 and TRBJ2-5, reads GAGVSQSPRYKVTKRGQDVALRCDPISGHVSLYWYRQALGQGPEFLTYFNYEAQQDKSGLPNDRFSAERPEGSISTLTIQRTEQRDSAMYRCASSLEPTGPQETQYFGPGTRLLVL.

The rearrangement links TRBV25-1 to TRBJ2-1; D uncertain. Germline V gene data show CDR1 as MGHDK and CDR2 as SYGVNS. CDR3 length equals 14 residues. V dropped 4 bases and J dropped 2 bases, with 9 bases sitting between them. In nucleotides, the CDR3 is TGTGCCAGCAGTGTAGCCGTCGCCTACAATGAGCAGTTCTTC. This codes for CASSVAVAYNEQFF.

This clonotype was found many times. V is TRBV3-1 and J is TRBJ2-3, with D perhaps matching TRBD2 (5 bases). The V gene lost 1 base and the J gene lost 2 bases, with 7 bases spanning the gap. CDR3 size: 14 residues. CDR1 and CDR2 (germline): LGHDT, YNNKEL (reference sequence). Here the CDR3 DNA reads TGTGCCAGCAGCCAAGGAGGGAACACAGATACGCAGTATTTT. Amino acids: CASSQGGNTDTQYF.

Worth noting for this clonotype: A much larger clone differs by one base, so this may be a read error. The chain combines TRBV30 with TRBJ2-1; 12 nucleotides align to TRBD2. From germline, CDR1 is GTSNPN and CDR2 SVGIG (reference sequence). The CDR3 is made up of 12 amino acids. The CDR3 spells CAWTGLAGYVLF. Written as DNA, the CDR3 is TGTGCCTGGACCGGACTAGCGGGATATGTGCTCTTC. The full variable domain, its missing parts supplied by reference TRBV30 and TRBJ2-1, is SQTIHQWPATLVQPVGSPLSLECTVEGTSNPNLYWYRQAAGRGLQLLFYSVGIGQISSEVPQNLSASRPQDRQFILSSKKLLLSDSGFYLCAWTGLAGYVLFGPGTRLTVL.

This clonotype occurred many times. The CDR3 here is CSARGASGWNEQFF. CDR3 coding DNA: TGCAGTGCTCGAGGAGCTAGCGGGTGGAATGAGCAGTTCTTC. This chain links TRBV20-1 with TRBJ2-1; 8 nucleotides agree with TRBD2. V lost 5 bases, J lost 7 bases, and 10 bases stayed unmatched. This CDR3 spans 14 amino acids. CDR1 is DFQATT, CDR2 SNEGSKA, per germline (reference sequence).

This clonotype has only a few counts. V gene TRBV9 combines with J gene TRBJ2-1; 10 bases align to TRBD2. V dropped 3 bases and J dropped 8; count of bases not matched to a gene: 14. The length of the CDR3 is 17 residues. Germline V lookup: CDR1 SGDLS, CDR2 YYNGEE. This chain's CDR3 is CASSAAVAGGREDEQFF. CDR3 coding DNA: TGTGCCAGCAGCGCTGCGGTAGCGGGAGGCCGCGAGGATGAGCAGTTCTTC.

The V call is TRBV4-1, the J call TRBJ1-5, with D maybe TRBD1 (6 bases). Trimming cost V 5 bases and J 3 bases, with 17 bases left between them. Germline lookup yields CDR1 MGHRA and CDR2 YSYEKL. The CDR3 extends over 16 amino acids. Here the CDR3 DNA reads TGCGCCAGCAGCACCCGGACAGAAAGTGCCAATCAGCCCCAGCATTTT. Translating gives CASSTRTESANQPQHF.

This clonotype showed up many times. V usage is TRBV20-1 and J usage is TRBJ2-7; D not resolved. V gave up 6 bases and J gave up 3 bases, with 9 bases separating them. CDR3 length: 11 residues. The germline gives CDR1 DFQATT, CDR2 SNEGSKA (reference sequence). The DNA of the CDR3 is TGCAGTGCGCCCCTGAACTACGAGCAGTACTTC. This sequence encodes CSAPLNYEQYF.

Of note for this clonotype: Since a much larger clone is just one base distant, this may be a read error. J is TRBJ1-2 and V is TRBV12-3 or TRBV12-4; the D is unclear. The CDR3 loop spans 15 amino acids. The CDR3 here is CASRTRQDTNYDYTF. The CDR3 DNA sequence: TGTGCCAGCAGGACCAGGCAGGATACTAACTATGACTACACCTTC.

This clonotype has a handful of counts. The chain joins TRBV15 to TRBJ1-6, with TRBD1 as a possible D gene (5 bases). Trimming removed 3 bases from V and 6 bases from J, with 12 bases in between. CDR3 length equals 15 residues. Germline CDR1 is LNHNV and CDR2 is YYDKDF (reference sequence). The CDR3 DNA follows: TGTGCCACCAGCAGGAGGGGTTCTCCTAATTCACCCCTCCACTTT. Protein sequence: CATSRRGSPNSPLHF.

This clonotype was recorded many times. This sequence joins TRBV5-1 and TRBJ2-5, with D hard to call. The CDR3 is 15 amino acids. V was shortened by 4 bases and J by 3 bases, with 16 bases between the two germline ends. Germline V gives CDR1 SGHRS, CDR2 YFSETQ. Here the CDR3 DNA reads TGCGCCAGCAGCCCGACCCCCCCGGCAAAAGAGACCCAGTACTTC. Translation gives CASSPTPPAKETQYF.

This clonotype was observed many times. The chain joins TRBV29-1 to TRBJ2-5; 7 bases map to TRBD2. CDR1 SQVTM and CDR2 ANQGSEA come from the germline V gene. Trimming cost V 4 bases and J 7 bases; bases outside gene matches: 6. This CDR3 comprises 12 residues. The CDR3: CSVGGGFVTQYF. CDR3 sequence (DNA): TGCAGCGTTGGGGGGGGGTTCGTGACCCAGTACTTC.

This clonotype came up many times. The chain uses TRBV7-3 and TRBJ2-3, with 8 nucleotides matching TRBD2. After removal of 2 bases from V and 1 base from J, the junction contained 2 bases not matched to a gene. Germline V gene data show CDR1 as SGHTA and CDR2 as FQGTGA. The CDR3 runs 15 residues. CDR3 bases: TGTGCCAGCAGCTTAGCAGCGGGAGGCACAGATACGCAGTATTTT. Protein: CASSLAAGGTDTQYF.

There are many counts of this clonotype. The chain recombines TRBV5-6 with TRBJ2-5; maybe TRBD2 (6 bases). The CDR3 covers 16 residues. V lost 1 base and J lost 7, with 20 bases in between. CDR1 SGHDT and CDR2 YYEEEE come from the germline V gene. CDR3 sequence: CASSLSRRREMGTQYF. CDR3 DNA: TGTGCCAGCAGCTTGTCTCGTCGTCGGGAGATGGGGACCCAGTACTTC.

The table lists this clonotype with many counts. This chain joins TRBV11-3 and TRBJ2-5; 11 bases are a match to TRBD2. This CDR3 has 17 amino acids. V dropped 5 bases and J dropped 1; count of bases not matched to a gene: 9. In germline, CDR1 is SGHNT, CDR2 YENEEA. The CDR3 nucleotides are TGTGCCAGCAGCCGTCCCGTAGCGGGAGGGCCCCAAGAGACCCAGTACTTC. Translated: CASSRPVAGGPQETQYF.

CDR3 in DNA: TGCAGCGTTGAGGCCCTCAATGAGCAGTTCTTC. Translation: CSVEALNEQFF. The V gene is TRBV29-1, the J gene TRBJ2-1, with D hard to call. The CDR3 is made up of 11 amino acids. The V gene lost 3 bases and the J gene lost 6 bases, with 6 bases spanning the gap. Germline CDR1 SQVTM, CDR2 ANQGSEA.